This T cell receptor beta chain was found in a study of read filtering for tumor transcriptome and immune sequencing. Study overall: The cohort had approximately 16 men and over twelve women aged about 40 to 90, mean roughly 66 years.

At the time of active disease, bone marrow was collected from every patient. The library was built from about 400 ng RNA with molecular barcoded adaptors for alpha/delta and beta/gamma chains. Each CDR3 protein is one row after TCRdb ran MiXCR on the reads. The profile shows around 41,000 distinct CDR3 sequences, 12% of them singletons. This clonotype was detected many times. This TCR came from a donor at least 40 years old with multiple myeloma. Material for sequencing was a population of CD138-negative cells sorted from bone marrow.

CDR3 amino acids: CASSEFTGGYYNEQFF. In DNA, the CDR3 is TGTGCCAGCAGTGAATTTACGGGGGGTTACTACAATGAGCAGTTCTTC. The chain recombines TRBV25-1 with TRBJ2-1; TRBD2 aligns across 7 bases. The germline V gene encodes CDR1 MGHDK and CDR2 SYGVNS. V gave up 1 base and J gave up 3 bases; unmatched junction bases: 6. CDR3 length: 16 residues.